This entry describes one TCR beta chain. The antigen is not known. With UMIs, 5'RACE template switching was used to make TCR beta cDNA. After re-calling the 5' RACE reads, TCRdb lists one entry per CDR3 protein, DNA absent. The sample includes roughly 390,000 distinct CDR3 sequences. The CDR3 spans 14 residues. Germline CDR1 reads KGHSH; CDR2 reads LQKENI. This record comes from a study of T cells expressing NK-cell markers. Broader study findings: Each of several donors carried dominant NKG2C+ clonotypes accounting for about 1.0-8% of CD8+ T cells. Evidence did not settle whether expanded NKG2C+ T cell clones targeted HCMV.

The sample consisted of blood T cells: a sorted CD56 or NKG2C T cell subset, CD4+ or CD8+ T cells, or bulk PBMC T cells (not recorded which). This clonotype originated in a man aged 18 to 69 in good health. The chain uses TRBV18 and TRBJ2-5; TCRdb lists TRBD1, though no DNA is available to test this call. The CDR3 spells CASSPVTASETQYF.